The sequence of this T cell receptor beta chain was determined in a study of PD-1 blockade in mismatch repair-deficient tumors. Study background: All were previously treated, progressing patients with about twelve mismatch repair-deficient cancer types.

Only in-frame clones appear in the TCRdb table, and some are missing; sequencing was by immunoSEQ multiplex PCR. The repertoire holds tens of thousands of clones, with 80% as singletons. TCR sequencing covered three patients who responded to pembrolizumab. The CDR3 runs to 16 residues. Germline values: CDR1 SGHRS, CDR2 YFSETQ. Trimming pared 4 bases from V and 2 bases from J, leaving 17 bases between. The sample here was PBMCs, taken roughly 6 weeks after starting pembrolizumab. The V and J genes are TRBV5-1 and TRBJ2-3, with D perhaps matching TRBD2 (7 bases). This receptor was obtained from an adult with mismatch repair-deficient cancer. The CDR3 nucleotides are TGCGCCAGCAGCCAGGGAGGGACATTCCCCACAGATACGCAGTATTTT. As protein: CASSQGGTFPTDTQYF.